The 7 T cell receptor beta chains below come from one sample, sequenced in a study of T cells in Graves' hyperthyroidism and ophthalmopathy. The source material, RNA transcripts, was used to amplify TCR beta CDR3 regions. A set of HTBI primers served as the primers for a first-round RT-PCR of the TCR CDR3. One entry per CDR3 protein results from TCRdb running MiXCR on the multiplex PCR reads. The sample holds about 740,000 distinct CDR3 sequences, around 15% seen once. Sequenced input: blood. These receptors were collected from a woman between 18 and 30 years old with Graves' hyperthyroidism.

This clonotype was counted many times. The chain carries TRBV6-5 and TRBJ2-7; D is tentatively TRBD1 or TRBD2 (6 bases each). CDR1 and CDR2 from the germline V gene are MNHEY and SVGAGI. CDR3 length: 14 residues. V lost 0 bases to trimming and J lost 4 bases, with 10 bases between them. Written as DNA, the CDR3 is TGTGCCAGCAGTTACTCCCCGGGGGCTTACGAGCAGTACTTC. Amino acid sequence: CASSYSPGAYEQYF.

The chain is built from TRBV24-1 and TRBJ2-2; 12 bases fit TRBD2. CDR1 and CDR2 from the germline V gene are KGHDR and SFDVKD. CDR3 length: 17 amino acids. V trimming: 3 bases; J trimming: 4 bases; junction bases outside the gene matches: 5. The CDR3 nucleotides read TGTGCCACCAGTGATGCTAGCGGGAGGGCGATCACCGGGGAGCTGTTTTTT. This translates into CATSDASGRAITGELFF.

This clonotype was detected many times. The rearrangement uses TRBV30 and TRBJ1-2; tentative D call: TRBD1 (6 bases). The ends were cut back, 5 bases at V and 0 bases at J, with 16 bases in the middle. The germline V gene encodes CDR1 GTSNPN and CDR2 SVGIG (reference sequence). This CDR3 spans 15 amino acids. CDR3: CAWALGQTTNYGYTF. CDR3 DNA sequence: TGTGCCTGGGCCCTGGGACAAACTACTAACTATGGCTACACCTTC.

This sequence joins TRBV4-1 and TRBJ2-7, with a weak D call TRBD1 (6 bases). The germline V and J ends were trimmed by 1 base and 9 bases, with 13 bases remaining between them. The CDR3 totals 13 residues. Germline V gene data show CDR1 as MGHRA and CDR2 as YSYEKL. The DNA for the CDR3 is TGCGCCAGCAGCCAAGTAAACTCACAGGGGCAGTACTTC. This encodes CASSQVNSQGQYF.

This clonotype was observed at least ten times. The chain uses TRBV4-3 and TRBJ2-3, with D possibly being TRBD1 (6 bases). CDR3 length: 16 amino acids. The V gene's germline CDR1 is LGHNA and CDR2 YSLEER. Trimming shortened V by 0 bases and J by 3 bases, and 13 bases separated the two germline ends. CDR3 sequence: CASSQDQGQGTDTQYF. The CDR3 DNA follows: TGCGCCAGCAGCCAAGACCAGGGGCAGGGAACAGATACGCAGTATTTT.

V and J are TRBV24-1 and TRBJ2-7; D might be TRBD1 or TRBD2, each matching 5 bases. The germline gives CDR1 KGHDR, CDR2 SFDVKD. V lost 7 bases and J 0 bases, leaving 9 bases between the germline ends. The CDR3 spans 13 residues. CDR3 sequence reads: CATRDGGSYEQYF. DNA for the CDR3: TGTGCCACCAGGGATGGGGGCTCCTACGAGCAGTACTTC.

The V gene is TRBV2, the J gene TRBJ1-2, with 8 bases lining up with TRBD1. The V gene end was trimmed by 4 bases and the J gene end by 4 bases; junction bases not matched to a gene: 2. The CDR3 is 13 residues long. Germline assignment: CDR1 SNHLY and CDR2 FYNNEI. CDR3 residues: CASSGTGLYGYTF. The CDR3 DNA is TGTGCCAGCAGTGGGACAGGGCTCTATGGCTACACCTTC.